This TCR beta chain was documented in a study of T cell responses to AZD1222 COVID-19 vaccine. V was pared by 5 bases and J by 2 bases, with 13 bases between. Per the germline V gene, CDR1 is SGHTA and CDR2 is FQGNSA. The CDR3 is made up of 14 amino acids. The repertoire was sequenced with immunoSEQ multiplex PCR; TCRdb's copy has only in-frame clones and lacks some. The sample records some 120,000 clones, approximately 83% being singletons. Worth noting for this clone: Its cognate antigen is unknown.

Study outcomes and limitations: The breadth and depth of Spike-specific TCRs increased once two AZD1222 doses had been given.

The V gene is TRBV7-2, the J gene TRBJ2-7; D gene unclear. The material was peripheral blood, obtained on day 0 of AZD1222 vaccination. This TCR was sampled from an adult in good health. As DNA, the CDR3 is TGTGCCAGCAGCATGCTGGACCGAACCTACGAGCAGTACTTC. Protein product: CASSMLDRTYEQYF.